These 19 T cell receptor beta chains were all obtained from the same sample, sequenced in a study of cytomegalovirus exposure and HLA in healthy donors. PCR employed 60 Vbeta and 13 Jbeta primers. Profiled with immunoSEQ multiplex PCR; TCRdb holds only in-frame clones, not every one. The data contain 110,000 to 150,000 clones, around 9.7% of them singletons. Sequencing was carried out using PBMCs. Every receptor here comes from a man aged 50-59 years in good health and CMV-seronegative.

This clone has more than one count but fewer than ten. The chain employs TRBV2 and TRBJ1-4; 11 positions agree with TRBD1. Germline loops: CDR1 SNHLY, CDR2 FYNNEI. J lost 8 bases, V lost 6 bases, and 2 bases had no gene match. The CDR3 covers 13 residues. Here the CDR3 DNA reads TGTGCCAGCAGGGGGACAGGGGGGGAAAAACTGTTTTTT. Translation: CASRGTGGEKLFF.

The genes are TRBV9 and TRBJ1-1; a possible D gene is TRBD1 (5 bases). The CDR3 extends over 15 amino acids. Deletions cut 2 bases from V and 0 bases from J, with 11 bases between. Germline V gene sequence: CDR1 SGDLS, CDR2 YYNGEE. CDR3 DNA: TGTGCCAGCAGCGTCGGGAGCAGGGTGAACACTGAAGCTTTCTTT. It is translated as CASSVGSRVNTEAFF.

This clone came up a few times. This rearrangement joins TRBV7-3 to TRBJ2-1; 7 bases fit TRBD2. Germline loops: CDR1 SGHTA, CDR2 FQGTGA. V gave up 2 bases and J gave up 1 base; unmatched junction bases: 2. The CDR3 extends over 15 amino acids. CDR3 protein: CASSLSGGSYNEQFF. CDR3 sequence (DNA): TGTGCCAGCAGCTTATCCGGGGGGTCCTACAATGAGCAGTTCTTC.

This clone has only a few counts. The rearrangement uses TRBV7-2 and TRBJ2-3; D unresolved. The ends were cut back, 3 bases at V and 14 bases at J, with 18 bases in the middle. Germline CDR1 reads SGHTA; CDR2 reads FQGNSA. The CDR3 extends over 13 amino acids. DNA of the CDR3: TGTGCCAGCAGCTTGCCACAAGAGGCAATACGGTATTTT. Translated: CASSLPQEAIRYF.

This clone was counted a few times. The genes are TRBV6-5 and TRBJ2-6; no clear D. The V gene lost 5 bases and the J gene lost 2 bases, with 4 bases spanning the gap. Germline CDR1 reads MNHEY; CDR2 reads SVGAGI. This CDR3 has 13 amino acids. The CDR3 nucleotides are TGTGCCAGCAGTACAGCTGGGGCCAACGTCCTGACTTTC. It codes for CASSTAGANVLTF.

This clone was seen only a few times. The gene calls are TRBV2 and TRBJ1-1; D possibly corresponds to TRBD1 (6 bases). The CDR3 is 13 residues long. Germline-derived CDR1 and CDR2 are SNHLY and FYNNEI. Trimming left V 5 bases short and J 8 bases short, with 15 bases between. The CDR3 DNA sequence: TGTGCCAGCAGTCGCGGCACGGACAGAGAAGCTTTCTTT. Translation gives CASSRGTDREAFF.

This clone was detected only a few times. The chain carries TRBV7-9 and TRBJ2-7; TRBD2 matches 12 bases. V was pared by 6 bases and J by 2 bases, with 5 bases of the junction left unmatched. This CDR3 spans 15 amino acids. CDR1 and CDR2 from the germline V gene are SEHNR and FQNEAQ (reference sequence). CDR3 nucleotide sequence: TGTGCCAGCAGTCGACTAGCGGGAGACACCTACGAGCAGTACTTC. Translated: CASSRLAGDTYEQYF.

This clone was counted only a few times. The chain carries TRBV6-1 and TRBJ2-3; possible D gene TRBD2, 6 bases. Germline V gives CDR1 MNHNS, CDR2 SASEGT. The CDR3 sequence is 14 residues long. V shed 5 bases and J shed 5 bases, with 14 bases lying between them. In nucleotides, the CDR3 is TGTGCCAGCAGTCCTAGGACGGAGGGAGATACGCAGTATTTT. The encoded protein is CASSPRTEGDTQYF.

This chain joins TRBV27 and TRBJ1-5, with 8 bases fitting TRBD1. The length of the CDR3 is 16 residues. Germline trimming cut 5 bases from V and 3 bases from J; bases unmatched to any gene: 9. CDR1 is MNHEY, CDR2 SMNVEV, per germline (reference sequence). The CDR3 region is CASSPTDRGFNQPQHF. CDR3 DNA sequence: TGTGCCAGCAGTCCCACCGACAGGGGTTTCAATCAGCCCCAGCATTTT.

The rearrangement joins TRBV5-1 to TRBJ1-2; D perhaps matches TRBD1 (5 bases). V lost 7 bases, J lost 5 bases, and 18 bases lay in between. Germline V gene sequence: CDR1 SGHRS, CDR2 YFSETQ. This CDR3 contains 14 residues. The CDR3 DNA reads TGCGCCAGCCGTGGAGGGACCCAGACTTATGGCTACACCTTC. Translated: CASRGGTQTYGYTF.

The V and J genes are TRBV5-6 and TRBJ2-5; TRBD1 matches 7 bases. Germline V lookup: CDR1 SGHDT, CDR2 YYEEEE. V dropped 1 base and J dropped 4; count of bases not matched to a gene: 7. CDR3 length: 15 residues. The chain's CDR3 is CASSLSPTGRETQYF. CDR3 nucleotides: TGTGCCAGCAGCTTGAGTCCGACAGGGAGAGAGACCCAGTACTTC.

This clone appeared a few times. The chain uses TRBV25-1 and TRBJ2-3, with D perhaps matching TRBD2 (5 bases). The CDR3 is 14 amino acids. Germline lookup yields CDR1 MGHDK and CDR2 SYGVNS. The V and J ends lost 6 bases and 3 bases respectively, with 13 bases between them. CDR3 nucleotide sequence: TGTGCCAGCAGGGGTCGGACTGAAACAGATACGCAGTATTTT. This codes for CASRGRTETDTQYF.

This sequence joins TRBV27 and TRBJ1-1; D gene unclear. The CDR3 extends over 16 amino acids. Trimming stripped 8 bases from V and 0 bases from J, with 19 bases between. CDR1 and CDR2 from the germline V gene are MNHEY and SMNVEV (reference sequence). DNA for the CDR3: TGTGCCAGCCGATTTGGACGGGGAAGGGTGAACACTGAAGCTTTCTTT. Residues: CASRFGRGRVNTEAFF.

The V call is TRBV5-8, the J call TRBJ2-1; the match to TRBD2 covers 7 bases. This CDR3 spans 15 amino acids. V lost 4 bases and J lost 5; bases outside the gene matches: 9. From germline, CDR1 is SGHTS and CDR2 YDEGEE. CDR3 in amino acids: CASSRGGRTNNEQFF. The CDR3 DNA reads TGTGCCAGCAGCAGGGGCGGGAGAACGAACAATGAGCAGTTCTTC.

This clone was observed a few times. CDR3 loop: CASSPWTGLVSEAFF. The CDR3 DNA follows: TGTGCCAGCAGTCCGTGGACAGGATTAGTGTCTGAAGCTTTCTTT. The genes are TRBV6-6 and TRBJ1-1; the match to TRBD1 covers 7 bases. V shed 5 bases, J shed 6 bases, and the junction held 12 bases outside the gene matches. The CDR3 is 15 residues long. The germline V gene has CDR1 MNHNY and CDR2 SVGAGI (reference sequence).

CDR3 bases: TGTGCCAGCTCACCATCACAGGGGGTCGGAAACTATGGCTACACCTTC. Its protein product is CASSPSQGVGNYGYTF. The chain carries TRBV18 and TRBJ1-2; 8 bases are shared with TRBD1. V was clipped by 2 bases and J by 2 bases; unmatched bases: 7. The CDR3 is made up of 16 amino acids. Germline V lookup: CDR1 KGHSH, CDR2 LQKENI.

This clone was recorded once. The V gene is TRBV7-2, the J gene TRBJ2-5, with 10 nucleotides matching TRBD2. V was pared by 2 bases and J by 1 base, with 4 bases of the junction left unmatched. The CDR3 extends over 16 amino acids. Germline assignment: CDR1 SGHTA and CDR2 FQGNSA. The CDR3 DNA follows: TGTGCCAGCAGCTTAATCAGCGGGAGGGCCCAAGAGACCCAGTACTTC. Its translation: CASSLISGRAQETQYF.

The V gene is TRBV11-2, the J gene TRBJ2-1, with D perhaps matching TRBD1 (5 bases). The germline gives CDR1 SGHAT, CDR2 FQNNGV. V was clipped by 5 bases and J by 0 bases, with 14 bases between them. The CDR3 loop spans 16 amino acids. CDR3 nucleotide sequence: TGTGCCAGCAGCCTAAGTCACAGGATCTCCTACAATGAGCAGTTCTTC. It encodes CASSLSHRISYNEQFF.

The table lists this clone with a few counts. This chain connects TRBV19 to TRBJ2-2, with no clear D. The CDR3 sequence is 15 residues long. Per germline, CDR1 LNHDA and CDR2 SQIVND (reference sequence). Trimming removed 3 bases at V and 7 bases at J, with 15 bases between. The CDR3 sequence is CASSINLDSGGELFF. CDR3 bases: TGTGCCAGTAGTATTAATCTGGATTCAGGCGGGGAGCTGTTTTTT.